This T cell receptor (beta chain) was obtained from a study of regulatory T cells in long-lasting Graves disease. About the study: Graves' patients with a new diagnosis had received antithyroid drugs under 3 months. The study's findings and limits: TCR diversity in persistent Graves' patients was below that of newly diagnosed ones.

In this sample, this clonotype turned up many times. Its target is not known. The time point denotes: newly diagnosed GD, antithyroid drugs for less than 3 months. TCR sequences were obtained from RNA taken from PBMCs. The CDR3 runs to 12 residues. The V end lost 0 bases, the J end lost 10 bases, and 4 bases lay between the germline ends. Germline assignment: CDR1 MNHEY and CDR2 SVGAGI. Arm-PCR of CDR3 regions with iRepertoire HTBI primers generated TCR beta libraries. Each CDR3 protein is one row after TCRdb ran MiXCR on the multiplex PCR reads. The profile shows around 320,000 distinct CDR3 sequences, 16% of them singletons. This same sample was also taken into another study, of T cells in Graves' hyperthyroidism and ophthalmopathy. Turning to that study: When ophthalmopathy did not progress within 18 months, Graves' hyperthyroidism was considered stable.

The chain joins TRBV6-5 to TRBJ1-6; D not resolved. This TCR came from a man between 40 and 49 years old with Graves disease. The material was peripheral blood mononuclear cells (PBMCs), obtained at new diagnosis, from a patient treated with antithyroid drugs. CDR3 amino acids: CASSYSNSPLHF. CDR3 sequence (DNA): TGTGCCAGCAGTTACTCGAACTCACCCCTCCACTTT.